This paragraph covers one T cell receptor beta chain sequence. The antigen is unknown. The sample belongs to a study of T cell responses to AZD1222 COVID-19 vaccine. Findings and limits, study-wide: Unmutated regions of variants are reportedly targeted by nearly half of spike-specific TCRs. Following two doses of AZD1222, Spike-specific TCR breadth and depth rose.

Repertoires were generated with immunoSEQ multiplex PCR, while TCRdb's copy carries only in-frame clones and drops some. This sample has 150,000 to 200,000 clones; just over 90% occur once, and the top ten carry 1% to 1.5%. Pooled together were second doses at about 4 or about 12 weeks. The sequence came from an adult who received the AZD1222 COVID-19 vaccine. The sample here was peripheral blood, taken 28 days after the second AZD1222 dose.

The CDR3 DNA sequence: TGTGCCAGCAGCACAAGCCGGCTACCGGGGGGGGACGAGCAGTACTTC. It specifies CASSTSRLPGGDEQYF. This chain links TRBV7-8 with TRBJ2-7, with 8 bases fitting TRBD2. The CDR3 spans 16 residues. The V segment lost 5 bases and the J segment 5 bases; nucleotides outside the gene matches: 14. The germline CDR1 and CDR2 sequences are SGHVS and FQNEAQ.